The clone carrying this T cell receptor (beta chain) was detected ten times or more. What it binds is unknown. The sample originates from a study of CD8 T cells in ankylosing spondylitis. Whole-study results and caveats: A TCR beta motif of under 10 highly homologous variants seemed to mark ankylosing spondylitis blood. Significant enrichment of disease-linked clones was reported in matched ankylosing spondylitis synovial fluid. Clones linked with disease were CD8+ and fairly uncommon in the peripheral blood.

There are 13 residues in the CDR3. V was trimmed by 5 bases and J by 6 bases, leaving 10 bases between them. The germline gives CDR1 SSHAT, CDR2 FNYEAQ (reference sequence). From the 5' RACE reads, TCRdb called clonotypes with MiXCR, one entry per CDR3 protein. Among 300,000 to 400,000 distinct CDR3 sequences listed, 14% to 15% were seen once. V is TRBV7-7 and J is TRBJ2-2; the D is unclear. The TCR was taken from a male donor with ankylosing spondylitis or in good health (not recorded which). Material for sequencing was blood, either unsorted or a sorted T cell fraction (not recorded which). The CDR3 sequence: CASSPLPPGELFF. The CDR3 DNA reads as TGTGCCAGCAGCCCACTCCCCCCCGGGGAGCTGTTTTTT.